Below, 10 T cell receptor beta chains from the same sample are listed, as sequenced in a study of T cells in Graves' hyperthyroidism and ophthalmopathy. Amplification targeted TCR beta CDR3 regions from RNA transcripts. TCR CDR3 underwent first-round RT-PCR with the HTBI primer set. TCRdb passed the multiplex PCR reads through MiXCR, listing each CDR3 protein once. The sample contains 600,000 or so distinct CDR3 sequences, around 13% of which appear only once. The source material was blood. These receptors all stem from a woman aged 45-65 years with Graves' ophthalmopathy.

This clonotype turned up a few times. J is TRBJ2-7 and V is TRBV28; 8 nucleotides align to TRBD1. Germline CDR1 reads MDHEN; CDR2 reads SYDVKM. V lost 6 bases and J lost 2; bases outside the gene matches: 12. The CDR3 covers 16 residues. As DNA, the CDR3 is TGTGCCAGCAGCCTCATAGACAGGGGAGCGGCCTACGAGCAGTACTTC. Translation gives CASSLIDRGAAYEQYF.

This clonotype was detected ten times or more. This CDR3 reads CASSLEGQELYEQYF. CDR3 nucleotide sequence: TGTGCCAGCAGCTTAGAGGGACAGGAACTCTACGAGCAGTACTTC. V gene TRBV11-2 combines with J gene TRBJ2-7; TRBD1 aligns across 8 bases. Germline lookup yields CDR1 SGHAT and CDR2 FQNNGV. V dropped 0 bases and J dropped 3; count of bases not matched to a gene: 4. The CDR3 is 15 amino acids.

This clonotype was found a few times. The rearrangement uses TRBV12-5 and TRBJ2-7; 8 bases fit TRBD2. Germline CDR1 reads LGHNT; CDR2 reads FRNRAP. The ends lost 7 bases at V and 4 bases at J; junction bases unmatched: 15. The CDR3 spans 16 residues. CDR3 nucleotide sequence: TGTGCTAGTGCCCAGATCGGGGGGGCGACGGATTACGAGCAGTACTTC. This sequence encodes CASAQIGGATDYEQYF.

This clonotype was seen at least ten times. This chain uses TRBV18 with TRBJ1-1; D unclear. This CDR3 has 18 amino acids. Trimming removed 2 bases from V and 1 base from J, with 20 bases in between. The germline CDR1 and CDR2 sequences are KGHSH and LQKENI. The CDR3 DNA follows: TGTGCCAGCTCACCATTCGGTAGCCGGGGTTTTCCGAACACTGAAGCTTTCTTT. This gives the protein CASSPFGSRGFPNTEAFF.

This clonotype was recorded at least ten times. The rearrangement uses TRBV3-1 and TRBJ1-2; no reliable D call. V was cut by 4 bases and J by 8 bases, with 14 bases left in between. The CDR3 spans 13 residues. In germline, CDR1 is LGHDT, CDR2 YNNKEL (reference sequence). The CDR3 loop is CASSPDDWGGYTF. The DNA for the CDR3 is TGTGCCAGCAGCCCCGACGATTGGGGAGGCTACACCTTC.

This clonotype was counted many times. The chain links TRBV20-1 to TRBJ2-1; 8 positions agree with TRBD2. Germline-derived CDR1 and CDR2 are DFQATT and SNEGSKA (reference sequence). Trimming cost V 0 bases and J 5 bases; bases outside gene matches: 9. The CDR3 length is 16 residues. CDR3 bases: TGCAGTGCTAGAGACCCCCGGACTAGCTCTGACAATGAGCAGTTCTTC. Its protein is CSARDPRTSSDNEQFF.

This clonotype was seen ten or more times. The rearrangement joins TRBV6-6 to TRBJ2-1; 7 bases agree with TRBD2. V gave up 2 bases and J gave up 3 bases; unmatched junction bases: 4. The germline gives CDR1 MNHNY, CDR2 SVGAGI (reference sequence). The CDR3 has 15 residues. The CDR3 DNA reads TGTGCCAGCAGTTACGGGGGGGTAGGCTACAATGAGCAGTTCTTC. Translating it yields CASSYGGVGYNEQFF.

In regard to this clonotype: Being one base from a much bigger clone, this may be a read error. The rearrangement uses TRBV6-1 and TRBJ1-2, with 9 bases that match TRBD1. V gave up 10 bases and J gave up 0 bases; unmatched junction bases: 9. The CDR3 runs 15 residues. Germline CDR1 reads MNHNS; CDR2 reads SASEGT. CDR3 sequence: CATPDRGRSNYGYTF. The CDR3 DNA reads TGTGCCACCCCGGACAGGGGCCGTTCTAACTATGGCTACACCTTC.

This clonotype was observed at least ten times. The rearrangement joins TRBV30 to TRBJ1-6; D is unresolved. Germline loops: CDR1 GTSNPN, CDR2 SVGIG (reference sequence). The V and J ends lost 0 bases and 4 bases respectively, with 4 bases between them. The CDR3 spans 13 residues. Here the CDR3 reads CAWSVGYNSPLHF. Written as DNA, the CDR3 is TGTGCCTGGAGTGTAGGGTATAATTCACCCCTCCACTTT. Together with reference TRBV30 and TRBJ1-6, the CDR3 gives the full variable domain: SQTIHQWPATLVQPVGSPLSLECTVEGTSNPNLYWYRQAAGRGLQLLFYSVGIGQISSEVPQNLSASRPQDRQFILSSKKLLLSDSGFYLCAWSVGYNSPLHFGNGTRLTVT.

This clonotype showed up just a few times. The chain joins TRBV7-9 to TRBJ1-3, with TRBD1 matching 9 bases. The junction had 12 bases not matched to a gene; V was cut back by 5 bases and J by 4 bases. The CDR3 is 17 residues long. Germline-derived CDR1 and CDR2 are SEHNR and FQNEAQ (reference sequence). The CDR3 is CASSLQRRQGGGNTIYF. For the CDR3, the DNA is TGTGCCAGCAGCCTACAACGGAGACAGGGGGGCGGAAACACCATATATTTT.